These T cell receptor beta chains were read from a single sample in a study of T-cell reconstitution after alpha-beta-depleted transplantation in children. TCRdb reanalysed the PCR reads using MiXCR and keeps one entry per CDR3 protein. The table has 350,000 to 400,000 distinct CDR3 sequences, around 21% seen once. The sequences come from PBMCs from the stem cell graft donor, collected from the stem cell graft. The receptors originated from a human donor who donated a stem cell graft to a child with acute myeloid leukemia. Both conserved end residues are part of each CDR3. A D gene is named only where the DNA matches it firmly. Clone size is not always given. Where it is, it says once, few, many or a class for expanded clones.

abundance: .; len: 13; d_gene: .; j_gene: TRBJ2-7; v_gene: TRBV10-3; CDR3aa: CAISERSDYEQYF; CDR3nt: TGTGCCATCAGTGAGAGGTCAGACTACGAGCAGTACTTC
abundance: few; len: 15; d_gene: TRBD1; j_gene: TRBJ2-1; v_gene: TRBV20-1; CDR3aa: CSARRQGGSYNEQFF; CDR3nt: TGCAGTGCTAGAAGACAGGGGGGCTCCTACAATGAGCAGTTCTTC
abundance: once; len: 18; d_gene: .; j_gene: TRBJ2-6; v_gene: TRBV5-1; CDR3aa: CASSLAGRALSGANVLTF; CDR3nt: TGCGCCAGCAGCTTGGCAGGGCGGGCCCTCTCTGGGGCCAACGTCCTGACTTTC
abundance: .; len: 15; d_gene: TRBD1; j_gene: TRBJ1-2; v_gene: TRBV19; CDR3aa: CASSSLGQGDYGYTF; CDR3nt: TGTGCCAGTAGTAGCCTGGGACAGGGGGACTATGGCTACACCTTC
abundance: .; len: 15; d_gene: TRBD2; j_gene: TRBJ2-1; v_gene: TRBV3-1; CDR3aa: CASSQGTSGTDEQFF; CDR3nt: TGTGCCAGCAGCCAAGGGACTAGCGGGACCGATGAGCAGTTCTTC
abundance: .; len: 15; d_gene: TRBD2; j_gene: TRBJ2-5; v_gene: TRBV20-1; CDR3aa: CSARDISGNRETQYF; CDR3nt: TGCAGTGCTAGAGATATTAGCGGGAATCGCGAGACCCAGTACTTC
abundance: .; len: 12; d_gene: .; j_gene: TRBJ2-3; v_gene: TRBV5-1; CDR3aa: CASKKDTDTQYF; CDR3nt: TGCGCCAGCAAAAAAGATACAGATACGCAGTATTTT
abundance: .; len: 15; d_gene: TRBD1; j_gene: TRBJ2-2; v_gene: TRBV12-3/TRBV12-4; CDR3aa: CASSLGTGGSGELFF; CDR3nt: TGTGCCAGCAGTTTAGGGACAGGGGGATCCGGGGAGCTGTTTTTT
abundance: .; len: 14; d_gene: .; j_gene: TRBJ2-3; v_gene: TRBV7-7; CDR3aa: CASSSDGSTDTQYF; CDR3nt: TGTGCTAGCAGCTCGGACGGTAGCACAGATACGCAGTATTTT
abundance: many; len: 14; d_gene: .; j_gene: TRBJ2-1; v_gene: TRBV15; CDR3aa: CATSRDRGADEQFF; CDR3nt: TGTGCCACCAGCAGAGATCGGGGAGCGGATGAGCAGTTCTTC
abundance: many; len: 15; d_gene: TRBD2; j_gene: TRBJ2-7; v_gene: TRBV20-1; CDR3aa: CSARGGLREYLEQYF; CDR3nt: TGCAGTGCTAGAGGAGGTTTGCGGGAGTATCTCGAGCAGTACTTC
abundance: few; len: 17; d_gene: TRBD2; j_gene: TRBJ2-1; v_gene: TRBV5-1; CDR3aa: CASSSPGSGRTYNEQFF; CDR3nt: TGCGCCAGCAGCTCCCCGGGTAGCGGGAGAACCTACAATGAGCAGTTCTTC
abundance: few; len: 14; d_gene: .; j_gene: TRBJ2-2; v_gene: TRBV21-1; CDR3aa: CASSTGTHTGELFF; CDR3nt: TGTGCCAGCAGTACCGGGACCCACACCGGGGAGCTGTTTTTT
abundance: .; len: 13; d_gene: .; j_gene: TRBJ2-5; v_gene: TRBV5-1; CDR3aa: CASSGRRGETQYF; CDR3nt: TGCGCCAGCAGCGGACGGAGGGGAGAGACCCAGTACTTC
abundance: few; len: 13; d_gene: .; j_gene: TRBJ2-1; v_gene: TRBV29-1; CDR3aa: CSVAGIHYNEQFF; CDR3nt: TGCAGCGTGGCCGGGATCCACTACAATGAGCAGTTCTTC